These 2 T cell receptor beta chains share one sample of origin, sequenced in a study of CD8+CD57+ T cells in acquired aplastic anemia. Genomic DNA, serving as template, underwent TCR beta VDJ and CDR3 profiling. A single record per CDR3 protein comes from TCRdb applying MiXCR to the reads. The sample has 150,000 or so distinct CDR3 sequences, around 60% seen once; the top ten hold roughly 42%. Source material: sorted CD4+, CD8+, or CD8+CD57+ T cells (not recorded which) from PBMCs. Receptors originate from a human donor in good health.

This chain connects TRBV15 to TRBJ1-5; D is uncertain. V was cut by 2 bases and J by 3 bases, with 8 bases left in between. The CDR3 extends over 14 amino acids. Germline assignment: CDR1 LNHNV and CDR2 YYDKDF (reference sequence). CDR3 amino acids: CATSRSRTNQPQHF. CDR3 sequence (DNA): TGTGCCACCAGCAGAAGCAGGACCAATCAGCCCCAGCATTTT.

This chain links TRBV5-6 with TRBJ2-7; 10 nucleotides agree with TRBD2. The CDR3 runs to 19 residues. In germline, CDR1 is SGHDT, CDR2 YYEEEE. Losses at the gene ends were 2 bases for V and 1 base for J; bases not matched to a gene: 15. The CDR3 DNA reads TGTGCCAGCAGCTTACAGGACAGAGGACTAGCGGAACCTTCCTACGAGCAGTACTTC. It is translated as CASSLQDRGLAEPSYEQYF. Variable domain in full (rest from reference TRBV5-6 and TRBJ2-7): DAGVTQSPTHLIKTRGQQVTLRCSPKSGHDTVSWYQQALGQGPQFIFQYYEEEERQRGNFPDRFSGHQFPNYSSELNVNALLLGDSALYLCASSLQDRGLAEPSYEQYFGPGTRLTVT.